One sample yielded the 26 T cell receptor beta chains listed below, sequenced in a study of CD8 T cells in ankylosing spondylitis. Study-wide points: Characteristic, it appeared, of ankylosing spondylitis blood was a TCR beta motif of eight or nine highly homologous variants.

Antigens for these TCRs are unknown. TCRdb redid the calling of the 5' RACE reads with MiXCR, one entry per CDR3 protein. The table records a few hundred thousand distinct CDR3 sequences, about a fifth of them present only once. The specimen was blood, either unsorted or a sorted T cell fraction (not recorded which). These receptors all come from a male donor with ankylosing spondylitis.

The genes are TRBV19 and TRBJ1-2, with 11 bases aligning to TRBD1. The ends lost 3 bases at V and 3 bases at J; junction bases unmatched: 3. Germline lookup yields CDR1 LNHDA and CDR2 SQIVND (reference sequence). This CDR3 comprises 15 residues. This CDR3 reads CASSISDRGHYGYTF. The CDR3 DNA is TGTGCCAGTAGTATTTCGGACAGGGGGCACTATGGCTACACCTTC.

Ten or more counts support this clonotype. The chain recombines TRBV12-3 or TRBV12-4 with TRBJ2-1; no clear D gene. This CDR3 is built from 12 residues. The V end was cut by 7 bases, the J end by 7 bases, with 11 bases between. The DNA of the CDR3 is TGTGCCAGCACCCCGCTGCGAAATGAGCAGTTCTTC. It translates to CASTPLRNEQFF.

This clonotype was counted between two and nine times. The genes are TRBV20-1 and TRBJ1-4, with D hard to call. Trimming cost V 3 bases and J 8 bases, with 13 bases left between them. CDR3 length: 13 residues. Germline lookup yields CDR1 DFQATT and CDR2 SNEGSKA (reference sequence). CDR3 amino acids: CSARSLPVEKLFF. CDR3 bases: TGCAGTGCTAGGTCCCTCCCGGTGGAAAAACTGTTTTTT.

This clonotype was observed a handful of times. The rearrangement links TRBV5-1 to TRBJ2-7, with 8 bases aligning to TRBD2. Germline-derived CDR1 and CDR2 are SGHRS and YFSETQ. V dropped 4 bases and J dropped 0; count of bases not matched to a gene: 6. The CDR3 runs to 15 residues. In nucleotides, the CDR3 is TGCGCCAGCAGCCCCGACGGGAGGGCCTCCTACGAGCAGTACTTC. This translates into CASSPDGRASYEQYF.

This clonotype appeared a single time. The genes are TRBV6-1 and TRBJ1-1, with TRBD1 as a possible D gene (5 bases). The V gene lost 5 bases and the J gene lost 3 bases, with 19 bases spanning the gap. Germline V gene lookup returns CDR1 MNHNS and CDR2 SASEGT. The CDR3 totals 16 residues. CDR3 sequence reads: CASSPVMGRGYTEAFF. In DNA, the CDR3 is TGTGCCAGCAGTCCTGTGATGGGGCGCGGGTACACTGAAGCTTTCTTT.

This clonotype was detected only a few times. The rearrangement joins TRBV28 to TRBJ2-4, with 10 bases lining up with TRBD1. The CDR3 loop spans 17 amino acids. The germline CDR1 and CDR2 sequences are MDHEN and SYDVKM. V was clipped by 6 bases and J by 6 bases; unmatched bases: 14. Here the CDR3 DNA reads TGTGCCAGCAGCCTCGCCCCGGACAGGGGGGAGAGAAACATTCAGTACTTC. Its translation is CASSLAPDRGERNIQYF.

The V gene is TRBV12-3 or TRBV12-4, the J gene TRBJ1-5, with a possible D match to TRBD1 (5 bases). The V end was cut by 6 bases, the J end by 6 bases, with 9 bases between. CDR3 length: 12 amino acids. The CDR3 spells CASSRVTQPQHF. The CDR3 coding sequence is TGTGCCAGCAGCAGGGTCACTCAGCCCCAGCATTTT.

This clonotype was observed a handful of times. The genes are TRBV5-1 and TRBJ2-7; 8 nucleotides line up with TRBD2. The CDR3 runs 14 residues. After removal of 6 bases from V and 6 bases from J, the junction contained 11 bases not matched to a gene. Germline lookup yields CDR1 SGHRS and CDR2 YFSETQ. The CDR3 bases are TGCGCCAGCACTCTACGCGGGGGGACTGGCGAGCAGTACTTC. Translated, it gives CASTLRGGTGEQYF.

This clonotype showed up just once. The chain employs TRBV11-3 and TRBJ2-5; the D is unclear. The CDR3 loop spans 14 amino acids. Trimming pared 1 base from V and 4 bases from J, leaving 10 bases between. In germline, CDR1 is SGHNT, CDR2 YENEEA. The CDR3 DNA reads as TGTGCCAGCAGCTTAGGTTCGTTGGGAGAGACCCAGTACTTC. Translation gives CASSLGSLGETQYF. Full variable domain (missing parts from reference TRBV11-3 and TRBJ2-5): EAGVVQSPRYKIIEKKQPVAFWCNPISGHNTLYWYLQNLGQGPELLIRYENEEAVDDSQLPKDRFSAERLKGVDSTLKIQPAELGDSAVYLCASSLGSLGETQYFGPGTRLLVL.

The genes are TRBV29-1 and TRBJ1-4, with D perhaps TRBD1 (5 bases). V lost 7 bases to trimming and J lost 6 bases, with 15 bases between them. This CDR3 has 13 residues. Germline CDR1 reads SQVTM; CDR2 reads ANQGSEA. The chain's CDR3 is CSGTGGRHEKLFF. The CDR3 DNA follows: TGCAGCGGGACCGGGGGTAGACATGAAAAACTGTTTTTT.

This clonotype was seen only a few times. The chain joins TRBV9 to TRBJ2-3; 8 nucleotides agree with TRBD2. This CDR3 is built from 17 residues. CDR1 and CDR2 (germline): SGDLS, YYNGEE. Losses at the gene ends were 5 bases for V and 2 bases for J; bases not matched to a gene: 13. The CDR3 spells CASSRNGLAGITDTQYF. DNA for the CDR3: TGTGCCAGCAGTCGGAATGGACTAGCCGGAATCACAGATACGCAGTATTTT.

This clonotype was seen ten or more times. This chain uses TRBV27 with TRBJ1-3, with D unresolved. The CDR3 has 15 amino acids. Trimming took 4 bases from V and 1 from J, leaving 11 bases between them. Germline-derived CDR1 and CDR2 are MNHEY and SMNVEV (reference sequence). CDR3 sequence: CASSSSWNSGNTIYF. CDR3 sequence (DNA): TGTGCCAGCAGTTCCTCCTGGAATTCTGGAAACACCATATATTTT.

The chain links TRBV18 to TRBJ2-1; 9 bases map to TRBD1. Germline-derived CDR1 and CDR2 are KGHSH and LQKENI. J gave up 16 bases and V 5 bases, and 9 bases lay outside the gene matches. This CDR3 has 12 residues. In DNA, the CDR3 is TGTGCCAGCTCAATTCTTGGGACAGGGCTCTTCTTC. Protein product: CASSILGTGLFF.

The chain links TRBV20-1 to TRBJ2-3; D call uncertain. The CDR3 has 13 amino acids. Looked up from germline, CDR1 is DFQATT and CDR2 is SNEGSKA (reference sequence). Trimming shortened V by 7 bases and J by 9 bases, and 20 bases separated the two germline ends. CDR3 region: CSGAPATVGTQYF. The CDR3 DNA sequence: TGCAGTGGGGCCCCAGCGACCGTTGGGACGCAGTATTTT.

The chain has TRBV4-1 and TRBJ1-4, with D hard to call. CDR3 length: 14 residues. Germline V gene lookup returns CDR1 MGHRA and CDR2 YSYEKL. V was pared by 0 bases and J by 4 bases, with 6 bases between. The CDR3 DNA reads TGCGCCAGCAGCCAAGAGACCATTAATGAAAAACTGTTTTTT. The encoded protein is CASSQETINEKLFF.

V gene TRBV20-1 combines with J gene TRBJ2-1, with 12 bases identical to TRBD1. The CDR3 is 15 residues long. The V and J ends lost 6 bases and 7 bases, in that order; junction bases with no gene match: 10. The germline V gene encodes CDR1 DFQATT and CDR2 SNEGSKA (reference sequence). The CDR3 nucleotides read TGCAGTGCGCTTCCGGGACAGGGGGCGTTTAATGAGCAGTTCTTC. This translates into CSALPGQGAFNEQFF.

The gene calls are TRBV15 and TRBJ2-7; no clear D. In germline, CDR1 is LNHNV, CDR2 YYDKDF (reference sequence). Trimming removed 0 bases from V and 0 bases from J, with 12 bases in between. The CDR3 has 16 residues. The CDR3 reads CATSRDTPKGSYEQYF. The CDR3 DNA reads as TGTGCCACCAGCAGAGATACCCCAAAGGGCTCCTACGAGCAGTACTTC.

This clonotype has a count of ten or more. The chain is built from TRBV12-3 or TRBV12-4 and TRBJ1-4; D is uncertain. CDR3 size: 14 residues. V lost 2 bases and J 3 bases, leaving 7 bases between the germline ends. The CDR3 is CASSLMYANEKLFF. The DNA for the CDR3 is TGTGCCAGCAGTTTAATGTACGCTAATGAAAAACTGTTTTTT.

This clonotype came up a few times. The rearrangement joins TRBV7-2 to TRBJ1-1; D is undetermined. CDR1 SGHTA and CDR2 FQGNSA come from the germline V gene. V was cut by 4 bases and J by 1 base, with 13 bases left in between. The CDR3 has 15 residues. In nucleotides, the CDR3 is TGTGCCAGCAGCTCATGGGCGGGGAGGAACACTGAAGCTTTCTTT. It specifies CASSSWAGRNTEAFF.

This clonotype was recorded a few times. V gene TRBV20-1 combines with J gene TRBJ2-3; 11 bases fit TRBD2. Trimming removed 5 bases from V and 0 bases from J; junction bases left unmatched: 13. This CDR3 region has 18 residues. Per germline, CDR1 DFQATT and CDR2 SNEGSKA (reference sequence). CDR3 residues: CSASRASGRLPSTDTQYF. In DNA, the CDR3 is TGCAGTGCTTCCCGGGCTAGCGGGAGGCTACCTAGCACAGATACGCAGTATTTT.

The rearrangement joins TRBV2 to TRBJ2-3, with TRBD2 as a possible D gene (6 bases). CDR1 SNHLY and CDR2 FYNNEI come from the germline V gene. With 4 bases removed from V and 3 bases from J, the gap between germline ends came to 14 bases. This CDR3 has 15 amino acids. DNA for the CDR3: TGTGCCAGCAGTGGTCGGGGGAGGCGGACAGATACGCAGTATTTT. It is translated as CASSGRGRRTDTQYF.

This clonotype was seen ten or more times. The rearrangement uses TRBV7-9 and TRBJ2-3, with D possibly matching TRBD1 (6 bases). V gave up 6 bases and J gave up 0 bases, with 13 bases separating them. CDR1 SEHNR and CDR2 FQNEAQ come from the germline V gene (reference sequence). The CDR3 contains 15 residues. For the CDR3, the DNA is TGTGCCAGCAGAGCGACAGGATCTAGCACAGATACGCAGTATTTT. Protein sequence: CASRATGSSTDTQYF. Full variable domain (missing parts from reference TRBV7-9 and TRBJ2-3): DTGVSQNPRHKITKRGQNVTFRCDPISEHNRLYWYRQTLGQGPEFLTYFQNEAQLEKSRLLSDRFSAERPKGSFSTLEIQRTEQGDSAMYLCASRATGSSTDTQYFGPGTRLTVL.

This clonotype has more than one count but fewer than ten. The chain links TRBV29-1 to TRBJ2-1; D unclear. CDR1 is SQVTM, CDR2 ANQGSEA, per germline. The CDR3 sequence is 10 residues long. The V end lost 8 bases, the J end lost 6 bases, and 8 bases lay between the germline ends. CDR3 residues: CSTGPNEQFF. The CDR3 DNA is TGCAGCACGGGTCCCAATGAGCAGTTCTTC.

This clonotype has at least ten counts. The chain recombines TRBV5-1 with TRBJ1-2; D not resolved. The CDR3 is made up of 14 amino acids. Trimming took off 0 bases at V and 5 bases at J, with 11 bases between the two ends. Germline V lookup: CDR1 SGHRS, CDR2 YFSETQ. The CDR3 sequence is CASSLEVRGYGYTF. CDR3 in DNA: TGCGCCAGCAGCTTGGAAGTCCGGGGATATGGCTACACCTTC. The full variable domain, rest sourced from reference TRBV5-1 and TRBJ1-2, is KAGVTQTPRYLIKTRGQQVTLSCSPISGHRSVSWYQQTPGQGLQFLFEYFSETQRNKGNFPGRFSGRQFSNSRSEMNVSTLELGDSALYLCASSLEVRGYGYTFGSGTRLTVV.

This clonotype was detected only a few times. The rearrangement uses TRBV5-1 and TRBJ2-2; TRBD1 might be the D (6 bases). Germline assignment: CDR1 SGHRS and CDR2 YFSETQ. This CDR3 comprises 18 residues. Trimming pared 0 bases from V and 5 bases from J, leaving 20 bases between. The CDR3 here is CASSLAGAGLKITGELFF. As DNA, the CDR3 is TGCGCCAGCAGCTTGGCAGGGGCCGGGCTCAAAATAACCGGGGAGCTGTTTTTT. Combining the CDR3 with reference TRBV5-1 and TRBJ2-2 gives the whole variable domain KAGVTQTPRYLIKTRGQQVTLSCSPISGHRSVSWYQQTPGQGLQFLFEYFSETQRNKGNFPGRFSGRQFSNSRSEMNVSTLELGDSALYLCASSLAGAGLKITGELFFGEGSRLTVL.

This clonotype was counted only a few times. V usage is TRBV30 and J usage is TRBJ2-1, with 7 bases identical to TRBD2. Unmatched junction bases numbered 6, after V lost 0 bases and J lost 4 bases. The CDR3 runs 15 residues. CDR1 and CDR2 (germline): GTSNPN, SVGIG (reference sequence). CDR3 residues: CAWSVRTRFYNEQFF. The CDR3 DNA reads as TGTGCCTGGAGTGTCAGGACTAGGTTTTACAATGAGCAGTTCTTC.